This TCR beta chain is from a study of Graves' ophthalmopathy and Graves' hyperthyroidism. Study-level points and caveats: Detection in blood was also observed for most expanded thyroid clonotypes above 0.001 frequency.

No donor had other autoimmune disease, uncontrolled infection, pregnancy or lactation. The PBMCs originated from approximately 10 ml of fresh peripheral blood. RNA transcripts were the source from which TCR beta CDR3 regions were amplified. Following a first-round RT-PCR that used HTBI primers, a second-round multiplex PCR was carried out. TCRdb used MiXCR to reprocess the multiplex PCR reads, holding one entry per CDR3 protein. The data show hundreds of thousands of distinct CDR3 sequences, with roughly 20% seen just once and more than 5.5% held by the top ten. With respect to this clonotype: Its target is unknown.

Trimming cost V 5 bases and J 4 bases; bases outside gene matches: 7. Germline-derived CDR1 and CDR2 are SGHVS and FNYEAQ. The length of the CDR3 is 16 residues. The V gene is TRBV7-6, the J gene TRBJ2-2; 10 bases align to TRBD1. The receptor comes from a woman aged 18-29 years with stable Graves' hyperthyroidism. Some clones in this sample may be carry-over from other donors' samples. Sequencing was done on a sample of peripheral blood. CDR3 sequence (DNA): TGTGCCAGCAGCCCGAGTCGGACAGGGGGCACCGGGGAGCTGTTTTTT. Protein: CASSPSRTGGTGELFF. Using reference TRBV7-6 and TRBJ2-2 for the parts outside the CDR3, the full variable domain is GAGVSQSPRYKVTKRGQDVALRCDPISGHVSLYWYRQALGQGPEFLTYFNYEAQQDKSGLPNDRFSAERPEGSISTLTIQRTEQRDSAMYRCASSPSRTGGTGELFFGEGSRLTVL.